This passage covers 22 T cell receptor beta chains from one sample sequenced in a study of naive and memory T cell subsets. Two oligonucleotides, mixed equimolar, formed the beta constant-region primer covering TRBC1 and TRBC2. Four rounds of PCR amplified the ligated cDNA using nested alpha and beta constant-region primers plus SP2. TCRdb re-derived calls from the UMI-ligation and nested PCR reads in MiXCR, one entry per CDR3 protein. The sample has under 150,000 distinct CDR3 sequences, around 21% seen once. Overall study findings and caveats: A few larger clonotypes appeared in naive repertoires, especially CD8, possibly memory cells re-expressing CD45RA.

No antigens are known for them. Material for sequencing was naive CD8+ T cells from blood. Receptors were obtained from a human donor in good health.

The CDR3 DNA reads as TGCGCCAGCAGCTTGGGTGGAGAGCTTAACGAGCAGTACTTC. Protein sequence: CASSLGGELNEQYF. V and J are TRBV5-1 and TRBJ2-7; D is uncertain. Germline-derived CDR1 and CDR2 are SGHRS and YFSETQ. The CDR3 extends over 14 amino acids. Trimming cost V 0 bases and J 5 bases, with 12 bases left between them.

V and J are TRBV6-5 and TRBJ2-1; TRBD2 might be the D (7 bases). The CDR3 is 14 amino acids. V lost 2 bases to trimming and J lost 5 bases, with 10 bases between them. Looked up from germline, CDR1 is MNHEY and CDR2 is SVGAGI. The chain's CDR3 is CASSYAGADNEQFF. The DNA of the CDR3 is TGTGCCAGCAGTTACGCGGGGGCGGACAATGAGCAGTTCTTC.

This clonotype was counted only a few times. The CDR3: CASSLGLAETQYF. The CDR3 DNA follows: TGTGCCAGCAGCTTGGGCCTAGCTGAGACCCAGTACTTC. The V call is TRBV5-5, the J call TRBJ2-5; D might be TRBD2 (5 bases). Per germline, CDR1 SGHKS and CDR2 YYEKEE (reference sequence). The CDR3 sequence is 13 residues long. V was clipped by 0 bases and J by 5 bases, with 8 bases between them.

This clonotype has only a few counts. This chain connects TRBV5-6 to TRBJ2-1; 7 nucleotides match TRBD2. The V gene end was trimmed by 2 bases and the J gene end by 8 bases; junction bases not matched to a gene: 7. CDR3 length: 14 residues. Germline loops: CDR1 SGHDT, CDR2 YYEEEE. The CDR3 nucleotides are TGTGCCAGCAGCTTCTATGGGAGGGCCGATGAGCAGTTCTTC. Its protein is CASSFYGRADEQFF.

There are many counts of this clonotype. The V call is TRBV29-1, the J call TRBJ2-3; possibly TRBD1 or TRBD2 for D (5 bases each). Between the trimmed V and J ends, which lost 2 bases and 2 bases, there was a span of 23 bases. The CDR3 has 18 residues. Germline CDR1 SQVTM, CDR2 ANQGSEA. The CDR3 sequence is CSVEWFRGRSVSTDTQYF. CDR3 coding DNA: TGCAGCGTTGAATGGTTTCGGGGCCGCTCGGTCTCCACAGATACGCAGTATTTT.

The J gene is TRBJ1-1, the V gene TRBV4-1; a possible D gene is TRBD1 (6 bases). The germline gives CDR1 MGHRA, CDR2 YSYEKL. This CDR3 comprises 11 residues. V was trimmed by 4 bases and J by 8 bases, leaving 8 bases between them. In DNA form, the CDR3 reads TGCGCCAGCAGCCGAGGGGGGGAAGCTTTCTTT. Translating gives CASSRGGEAFF.

The V call is TRBV20-1, the J call TRBJ2-7; no reliable D call. Germline values: CDR1 DFQATT, CDR2 SNEGSKA (reference sequence). V was cut by 2 bases and J by 3 bases, with 11 bases left in between. The CDR3 runs to 13 residues. CDR3 nucleotides: TGCAGTGCTAGAAACAATTACGGCTACGAGCAGTACTTC. This gives the protein CSARNNYGYEQYF.

V is TRBV29-1 and J is TRBJ2-7, with TRBD2 identical over 10 bases. The CDR3 runs to 16 residues. Trimming at V came to 4 bases and at J to 4 bases, leaving 13 bases not matched to a gene. Germline lookup yields CDR1 SQVTM and CDR2 ANQGSEA. The CDR3 DNA reads TGCAGCGTTGGTAGGACTAGCGGTTCCCTATCGTACGAGCAGTACTTC. This translates into CSVGRTSGSLSYEQYF.

V and J are TRBV20-1 and TRBJ2-7, with 10 nucleotides matching TRBD2. The CDR3 runs to 13 residues. Germline V lookup: CDR1 DFQATT, CDR2 SNEGSKA (reference sequence). V dropped 6 bases and J dropped 3; count of bases not matched to a gene: 5. The CDR3: CSAGTSADYEQYF. CDR3 coding DNA: TGCAGTGCCGGGACTAGCGCTGACTACGAGCAGTACTTC.

J is TRBJ1-1 and V is TRBV19; tentatively, D is TRBD1 (5 bases). Trimming pared 3 bases from V and 0 bases from J, leaving 14 bases between. The germline CDR1 and CDR2 sequences are LNHDA and SQIVND (reference sequence). This CDR3 region has 16 residues. CDR3 DNA sequence: TGTGCCAGTAGTATTGGGCTGAGGGGCGTGAACACTGAAGCTTTCTTT. Encoded protein: CASSIGLRGVNTEAFF.

This chain joins TRBV20-1 and TRBJ2-7; 10 positions match TRBD2. Germline V gene sequence: CDR1 DFQATT, CDR2 SNEGSKA (reference sequence). The CDR3 is 15 amino acids. After removal of 1 base from V and 4 bases from J, the junction contained 7 bases not matched to a gene. DNA for the CDR3: TGCAGTGCTAGAGGTCTAGCGGGAGAGACTTACGAGCAGTACTTC. It specifies CSARGLAGETYEQYF.

This chain connects TRBV13 to TRBJ2-4; D is perhaps TRBD2 (5 bases). V gave up 0 bases and J gave up 1 base, with 10 bases separating them. Germline-derived CDR1 and CDR2 are PRHDT and FYEKMQ (reference sequence). The CDR3 extends over 16 amino acids. CDR3 bases: TGTGCCAGCAGCTTAGGAGAGGGTTCGGCCAAAAACATTCAGTACTTC. It specifies CASSLGEGSAKNIQYF.

This clonotype was seen a handful of times. The CDR3 reads CASSADRAGYGYTF. CDR3 nucleotide sequence: TGTGCCAGCAGTGCCGACAGGGCCGGCTATGGCTACACCTTC. V is TRBV12-3 or TRBV12-4 and J is TRBJ1-2, with 7 bases fitting TRBD1. After removal of 5 bases from V and 4 bases from J, the junction contained 7 bases not matched to a gene. This CDR3 is built from 14 residues.

This clonotype came up a few times. The rearrangement uses TRBV30 and TRBJ1-5, with D possibly being TRBD1 (5 bases). Germline loops: CDR1 GTSNPN, CDR2 SVGIG (reference sequence). V lost 0 bases and J lost 2, with 8 bases in between. The CDR3 spans 14 residues. The CDR3 DNA reads TGTGCCTGGAGTGTGGGGCAGGGCAATCAGCCCCAGCATTTT. Its translation: CAWSVGQGNQPQHF.

The chain has TRBV13 and TRBJ2-7; 8 bases match TRBD2. CDR3 length: 15 residues. From germline, CDR1 is PRHDT and CDR2 FYEKMQ (reference sequence). V lost 5 bases, J lost 3 bases, and 9 bases stayed unmatched. This CDR3 is CASSPGGAGDYEQYF. CDR3 nucleotides: TGTGCCAGCAGCCCCGGGGGAGCGGGGGACTACGAGCAGTACTTC. Variable domain in full (rest from reference TRBV13 and TRBJ2-7): AAGVIQSPRHLIKEKRETATLKCYPIPRHDTVYWYQQGPGQDPQFLISFYEKMQSDKGSIPDRFSAQQFSDYHSELNMSSLELGDSALYFCASSPGGAGDYEQYFGPGTRLTVT.

The chain is built from TRBV29-1 and TRBJ2-2; D not resolved. The CDR3 is made up of 13 amino acids. Trimming shortened V by 8 bases and J by 2 bases, and 12 bases separated the two germline ends. Germline loops: CDR1 SQVTM, CDR2 ANQGSEA. This CDR3 is CSFMADNTGELFF. The CDR3 DNA is TGCAGCTTCATGGCGGATAACACCGGGGAGCTGTTTTTT.

The chain combines TRBV6-5 with TRBJ2-5, with TRBD1 as a possible D gene (6 bases). V dropped 5 bases and J dropped 5 bases, with 12 bases sitting between them. The length of the CDR3 is 13 residues. The germline gives CDR1 MNHEY, CDR2 SVGAGI. The CDR3 sequence is CASSRPGDETQYF. In DNA, the CDR3 is TGTGCCAGCAGTCGTCCAGGGGATGAGACCCAGTACTTC.

CDR3 DNA: TGTGCCAGCAGTTACTCGAGTATATATCTCGGTGTTGAGCAGTTCTTC. This encodes CASSYSSIYLGVEQFF. The chain recombines TRBV6-2 or TRBV6-3 with TRBJ2-1, with unresolved D. The germline V and J ends were trimmed by 0 bases and 9 bases, with 18 bases remaining between them. From germline, CDR1 is MNHEY and CDR2 SVGEGT. The CDR3 sequence is 16 residues long.

This CDR3 reads CASRGGGLGSYNEQFF. DNA of the CDR3: TGTGCCAGCAGAGGGGGAGGACTCGGTTCCTACAATGAGCAGTTCTTC. This rearrangement joins TRBV28 to TRBJ2-1; perhaps D is TRBD1 or TRBD2 (6 bases each). Germline lookup yields CDR1 MDHEN and CDR2 SYDVKM. V shed 6 bases and J shed 1 base, with 16 bases lying between them. The CDR3 has 16 residues.

The chain is built from TRBV28 and TRBJ2-5; 7 bases match TRBD1. The length of the CDR3 is 14 residues. Per germline, CDR1 MDHEN and CDR2 SYDVKM. The V gene end was trimmed by 5 bases and the J gene end by 2 bases; junction bases not matched to a gene: 5. CDR3 in DNA: TGTGCCAGCAGTATGGACAGGCCTCAAGAGACCCAGTACTTC. This gives the protein CASSMDRPQETQYF. Based on the CDR3 plus reference TRBV28 and TRBJ2-5, the full variable domain is DVKVTQSSRYLVKRTGEKVFLECVQDMDHENMFWYRQDPGLGLRLIYFSYDVKMKEKGDIPEGYSVSREKKERFSLILESASTNQTSMYLCASSMDRPQETQYFGPGTRLLVL.

V is TRBV5-1 and J is TRBJ2-1; 8 nucleotides align to TRBD1. Unmatched junction bases numbered 9, after V lost 4 bases and J lost 0 bases. CDR1 and CDR2 (germline): SGHRS, YFSETQ. The CDR3 spans 17 residues. The DNA of the CDR3 is TGCGCCAGCAGCCCCGGACAGGGAATTAGCTCCTACAATGAGCAGTTCTTC. Translating gives CASSPGQGISSYNEQFF.

This clonotype turned up a few times. The chain has TRBV28 and TRBJ2-3; D is unresolved. Trimming stripped 8 bases from V and 2 bases from J, with 5 bases between. The CDR3 has 11 residues. Germline CDR1 reads MDHEN; CDR2 reads SYDVKM. DNA of the CDR3: TGTGCCAGCGGATACACAGATACGCAGTATTTT. Amino acids: CASGYTDTQYF.